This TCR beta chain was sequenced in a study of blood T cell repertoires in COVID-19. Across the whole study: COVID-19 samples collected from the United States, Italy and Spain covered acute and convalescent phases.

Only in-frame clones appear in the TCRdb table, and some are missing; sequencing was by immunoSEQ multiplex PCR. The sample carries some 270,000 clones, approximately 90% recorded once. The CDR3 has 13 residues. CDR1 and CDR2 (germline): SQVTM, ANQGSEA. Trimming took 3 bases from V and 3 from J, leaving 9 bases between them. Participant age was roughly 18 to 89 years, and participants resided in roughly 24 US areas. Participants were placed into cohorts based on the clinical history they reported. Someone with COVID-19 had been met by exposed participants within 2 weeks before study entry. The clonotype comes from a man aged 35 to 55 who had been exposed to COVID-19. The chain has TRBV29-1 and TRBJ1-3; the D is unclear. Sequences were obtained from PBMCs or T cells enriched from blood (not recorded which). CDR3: CSVDYGVGNTIYF. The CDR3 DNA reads TGCAGCGTTGATTACGGGGTTGGAAACACCATATATTTT.